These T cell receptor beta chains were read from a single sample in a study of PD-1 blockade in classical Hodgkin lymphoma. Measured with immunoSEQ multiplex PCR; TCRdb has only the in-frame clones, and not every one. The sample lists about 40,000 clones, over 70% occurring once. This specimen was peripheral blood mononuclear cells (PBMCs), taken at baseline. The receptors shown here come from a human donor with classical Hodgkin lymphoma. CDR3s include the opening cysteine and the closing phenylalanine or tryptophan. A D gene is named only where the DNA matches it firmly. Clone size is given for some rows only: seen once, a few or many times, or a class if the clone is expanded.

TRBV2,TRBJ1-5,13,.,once,TGTGCCAGCAGGGCGGGTCGCAATCAGCCCCAGCATTTT,CASRAGRNQPQHF
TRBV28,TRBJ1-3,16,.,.,TGTGCCAGCAGCTCTCTCCCAGGGAGTTTTGGAAACACCATATATTTT,CASSSLPGSFGNTIYF
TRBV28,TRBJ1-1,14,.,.,TGTGCCAGCAGTTTATTCAACAGTCCCACTGAAGCTTTCTTT,CASSLFNSPTEAFF
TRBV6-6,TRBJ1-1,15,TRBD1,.,TGTGCCAGCAGTTACTCGGACAGGGGTAACACTGAAGCTTTCTTT,CASSYSDRGNTEAFF
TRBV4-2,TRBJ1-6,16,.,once,TGTGCCAGCAGCCAATCAGGGGTCCGTGTTAGCTCACCCCTCCACTTT,CASSQSGVRVSSPLHF
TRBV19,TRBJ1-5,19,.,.,TGTGCCAGTAGTGCCCAACAGACCGGGACACTTTGGTACAATCAGCCCCAGCATTTT,CASSAQQTGTLWYNQPQHF
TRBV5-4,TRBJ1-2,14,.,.,TGTGCCAGCAGCTTGGAAACAGCTCTCTATGGCTACACCTTC,CASSLETALYGYTF
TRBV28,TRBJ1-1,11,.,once,TGTGCCAGCAGTTTTGTCACTGAAGCTTTCTTT,CASSFVTEAFF
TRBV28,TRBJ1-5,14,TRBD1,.,TGTGCCAGCAGTTCCGGACAGGGAGGTCAGCCCCAGCATTTT,CASSSGQGGQPQHF
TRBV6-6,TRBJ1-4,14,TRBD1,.,TGTGCCAGCAGAGCAGGGGGCCCGAATGAAAAACTGTTTTTT,CASRAGGPNEKLFF
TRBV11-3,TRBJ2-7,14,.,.,TGTGCCAGCAGTAGGGACGTGTTGGATTACGAGCAGTACTTC,CASSRDVLDYEQYF